This T cell receptor (beta chain) was obtained from a study of T cell clonality in common variable immunodeficiency (dated by TCRdb to 2015 to 2017). CVID was diagnosed by standard criteria: serum IgG, IgA and/or IgM reduced below normal range, plus specific antibody deficiency. A total of 40 to 50 subjects (approximately 15 female and about 29 male; age range roughly 9 to 65 years, mean age around 39) were included in the CVID group. Most CVID patients and most healthy controls were of Caucasian heritage. At the time of study participation, every CVID subject had been on replacement immunoglobulin therapy for at least one year. When blood was collected, none of the CVID subjects were ill or on immunomodulatory or immunosuppressive medication. From each donor, roughly 4.5 to 9 ml of heparinized peripheral whole blood was collected. Genomic DNA from adults with common variable immune deficiency (CVID) and from healthy adult controls was the source for sequencing TCRbeta CDR3 repertoires. Diluted blood was subjected to density centrifugation over Hypaque 1077 or Ficoll-Paque for isolation of peripheral blood mononuclear cells. Genomic DNA was obtained from unsorted mononuclear cells through either Qiagen column purification or a centrifugation-based method.

After removal of 3 bases from V and 5 bases from J, the junction retains 5 bases not matched to a gene. Looking up the germline V gene yields CDR1 SGHRS and CDR2 YFSETQ. The cysteine opens and the phenylalanine closes a CDR3 of 15 amino acids. The DNA covers only part of the CDR3, 36 bases in frame from base 1. Findings and caveats that apply to the study as a whole: Correlations between repertoire features and clinical complications were limited by patient heterogeneity within the CVID cohort. Compared with healthy controls, CVID subjects showed increased TCRbeta clonality (t-test p = 0.018), a feature most characteristic of about a third of subjects. Healthy controls shared more TCRbeta clones with each other than CVID subjects shared among themselves (p < 0.0001). Even though DNA input was equal, the average per sample came to about 81,820 unique sequences for controls compared with roughly 30,000 for CVID samples. It was noted by the authors that sequencing of the repertoires of T cell subpopulations would be needed to clarify the cause of the increased clonality in CVID. Fewer deletions and N-nucleotide insertions were reportedly observed in CVID TCRbeta sequences, and highly modified clones with 13 or more V deletions were reportedly absent from CVID TCRbeta sequences.

CVID samples and control samples contributed equivalent amounts of genomic DNA as sequencing input. For every sample, a 60 bp segment covering the rearranged TCRbeta CDR3 region was amplified and then sequenced. The immunoSEQ assay, a bias-corrected multiplex PCR with high-throughput sequencing, was employed for TCRbeta amplification. Regarding the original processing steps: Each unique nucleotide sequence was treated as a clone and annotated with V, D and J genes, copy number and frequency. Sequences were labeled productive if in frame, and non-productive if out of frame or containing stop codons. As previously described, clonality was calculated on the basis of Shannon's entropy. Mean CDR3 Kyte-Doolittle hydropathy was derived from the predicted amino acid sequences of productive clones. Using the R hclust function, scaled V gene usage was clustered hierarchically with Manhattan distance and complete linkage. To assess clone sharing by CDR3 amino acid sequence, 12 repertoires per group were resampled over 100 rounds. The repertoires were searched for approximately 73 published EBV-specific and roughly 230 published CMV-specific TCRbeta sequences. Two CVID samples that yielded fewer than 10,000 sequences were excluded from the analysis, so approximately 40 CVID repertoires were retained. In its TCRdb copy, this immuneACCESS table keeps in-frame sequences only and misses some clones. Where compared with another copy, unresolved V genes explain less than half of these, and the others have no known cause. V and J calls and clone size are as listed in that table; D and trimming were resolved from the DNA. This sample has 11,000 to 15,000 clones, none of them a singleton. The top ten constitute more than 7.5% of the sample.

This clone has more than one count but fewer than ten. The clone's antigen remains unknown. Coverage ceases 3 residues before the CDR3 finishes, and the germline J gene fills in the end. Rearrangement joined TRBV5-1 to TRBJ2-5, and TRBD2 matches 12 of the central bases. The material sequenced was peripheral blood mononuclear cells. The TCR originated in a human donor with common variable immunodeficiency. The part of the CDR3 DNA that was read is TGCGCCAGCAGCTACAAACTAGCGGGAGGCGAGACC. The encoded protein is CASSYKLAGGET. The full-length CDR3 reads as CASSYKLAGGETQYF.